The next 21 T cell receptor beta chains were all read from a single sample in a study of metastatic and nonmetastatic thyroid tumors. Prior to thyroid surgery, none of the patients had received any treatment. Using MiXCR, TCRdb re-called clones from the PCR reads. The table shows tens of thousands of clones, with approximately 20% occurring only once. The material sequenced was blood. The receptors were gathered from a female donor with papillary thyroid cancer or a benign thyroid nodule (not recorded which). Some clones in this sample may be carry-over from other donors' samples.

This clone has ten or more counts. The chain uses TRBV20-1 and TRBJ1-6; a weak D match, TRBD1 (5 bases). The V and J ends lost 0 bases and 7 bases respectively, with 10 bases between them. CDR3 length: 14 residues. Germline V gives CDR1 DFQATT, CDR2 SNEGSKA (reference sequence). CDR3 amino acids: CSARDGDLNSPLHF. The CDR3 nucleotides are TGCAGTGCTAGAGATGGGGACTTGAATTCACCCCTCCACTTT.

With respect to this clone: A read error is possible here, since a much larger clone lies one base away. This likely comes from a read error, as the CDR3 has no conserved phenylalanine or tryptophan at its end. The chain employs TRBV11-3 and TRBJ1-1, with D uncertain. V shed 4 bases and J shed 7 bases, with 10 bases lying between them. The CDR3 extends over 12 amino acids. CDR1 is SGHNT, CDR2 YENEEA, per germline. The CDR3 nucleotides read TGTGCCAGCAGCTCCAAACGTTTTGAAGCTTTCTCT. Translation: CASSSKRFEAFS.

A word on this clone: The junction shows a germline mismatch at one end, possibly a read error. This chain uses TRBV2 with TRBJ1-1, with unresolved D. The CDR3 loop spans 15 amino acids. Germline loops: CDR1 SNHLY, CDR2 FYNNEI. CDR3 nucleotides: TGTGGCAGCAGTGGAAGGGCATGGGGGAACACTGAAGCTTTCTTT. Amino acids: CGSSGRAWGNTEAFF.

This clone was seen at least ten times. The J gene is TRBJ2-1, the V gene TRBV6-2 or TRBV6-3; 8 nucleotides align to TRBD2. Germline loops: CDR1 MNHEY, CDR2 SVGEGT. With 9 bases clipped from V and 5 bases from J, the junction kept 6 bases outside the gene matches. The CDR3 consists of 13 residues. The CDR3 sequence: CARERENNNEQFF. CDR3 DNA: TGTGCCAGGGAGCGGGAGAACAACAATGAGCAGTTCTTC.

This clone was seen a single time. The chain couples TRBV7-2 to TRBJ2-1; no clear D. In germline, CDR1 is SGHTA, CDR2 FQGNSA. This CDR3 has 14 amino acids. V lost 3 bases, J lost 4 bases, and 10 bases lay in between. The CDR3 protein is CASSFYTYYNEQFF. The CDR3 region has the DNA TGTGCCAGCAGCTTTTATACATATTACAATGAGCAGTTCTTC.

The rearrangement joins TRBV6-1 to TRBJ1-6; unclear D gene. The length of the CDR3 is 15 residues. V lost 2 bases to trimming and J lost 7 bases, with 12 bases between them. The germline V gene encodes CDR1 MNHNS and CDR2 SASEGT. This chain's CDR3 is CASSEISNPNSPLHF. CDR3 nucleotides: TGTGCCAGCAGTGAAATAAGCAACCCAAATTCACCCCTCCACTTT.

This clone was detected many times. V is TRBV4-1 and J is TRBJ1-2; TRBD1 aligns across 7 bases. The CDR3 covers 14 residues. The V gene's germline CDR1 is MGHRA and CDR2 YSYEKL. V dropped 0 bases and J dropped 8; count of bases not matched to a gene: 6. CDR3 sequence (DNA): TGCGCCAGCAGCCAAGAATGGACAGGAGAAGGCTACACCTTC. It translates to CASSQEWTGEGYTF.

This clone was picked up many times. The conserved phenylalanine or tryptophan normally closing the CDR3 is absent here, so this likely arose from a read error. The DNA is omitted, as the CDR3 cannot be located on it reliably, and the CDR3 follows TCRdb's listing. The genes are TRBV7-2 and TRBJ2-2; the listed D gene, TRBD2, was not tested against the DNA. The CDR3 has 9 residues if both end residues are counted. Germline CDR1 reads SGHTA; CDR2 reads FQGNSA. CDR3 in amino acids: CASSLEGGT.

This clone was picked up many times. This rearrangement joins TRBV27 to TRBJ1-6; D unresolved. CDR3 length equals 12 residues. Trimming took off 8 bases at V and 9 bases at J, with 11 bases between the two ends. Germline values: CDR1 MNHEY, CDR2 SMNVEV (reference sequence). The CDR3 reads CASRNGPSPLHF. DNA for the CDR3: TGTGCCAGCCGGAACGGGCCTTCACCCCTCCACTTT.

This chain connects TRBV20-1 to TRBJ1-4; D gene uncertain. The CDR3 contains 14 residues. V shed 4 bases and J shed 8 bases, with 17 bases lying between them. The germline CDR1 and CDR2 sequences are DFQATT and SNEGSKA (reference sequence). CDR3 sequence: CSAIKPAGEEKLFF. CDR3 DNA: TGCAGTGCTATTAAACCGGCTGGTGAAGAAAAACTGTTTTTT.

This clone has at least ten counts. CDR3 in DNA: TGTGCCAGCAGTCGGGACAGCCAGCTCTATGAGCAGTTCTTC. Translating it yields CASSRDSQLYEQFF. The chain links TRBV12-3 or TRBV12-4 to TRBJ2-1, with 7 bases matching TRBD1. The CDR3 totals 14 residues. The V segment lost 5 bases and the J segment 8 bases; nucleotides outside the gene matches: 9.

This clone was seen only once. The junction departs from the called germline gene at one end, perhaps through a read error. The chain uses TRBV11-3 and TRBJ2-2; D is undetermined. Per the germline V gene, CDR1 is SGHNT and CDR2 is YENEEA. The CDR3 runs 15 residues. CDR3 amino acids: CASSLQTVSTWELFF. CDR3 nucleotides: TGTGCCAGCAGCTTACAGACGGTATCCACCTGGGAGCTGTTTTTT.

A remark on this clone: The junction departs from the called germline gene at one end, perhaps through a read error. V usage is TRBV11-1 and J usage is TRBJ2-1, with TRBD2 matching 8 bases. This CDR3 comprises 15 residues. In germline, CDR1 is SGHAT, CDR2 FQDESV (reference sequence). The CDR3 loop reads CVSSLVSGTYNEQFF. DNA for the CDR3: TGTGTCAGCAGCTTGGTTAGCGGGACCTACAATGAGCAGTTCTTC.

In its sample, this clone is medium-sized. This chain connects TRBV6-2 or TRBV6-3 to TRBJ2-7, with TRBD2 matching over 13 bases. Germline V CDR1 and CDR2: MNHEY, SVGEGT. V shed 2 bases, J shed 4 bases, and the junction held 8 bases outside the gene matches. CDR3 size: 17 residues. For the CDR3, the DNA is TGTGCCAGCAGTTACCACTGGACTAGCGGGAGAAGGTACGAGCAGTACTTC. It is translated as CASSYHWTSGRRYEQYF.

The rearrangement links TRBV5-1 to TRBJ1-1; D gene ambiguous. CDR1 and CDR2 from the germline V gene are SGHRS and YFSETQ. CDR3 length equals 15 residues. The V and J ends lost 6 bases and 1 base respectively, with 16 bases between them. For the CDR3, the DNA is TGCGCCAGCATCCCTGACCGTTTTCCGAACACTGAAGCTTTCTTT. Its protein is CASIPDRFPNTEAFF.

This clone showed up many times. The chain is built from TRBV7-9 and TRBJ1-2; 9 nucleotides agree with TRBD1. Germline CDR1 SEHNR, CDR2 FQNEAQ (reference sequence). Unmatched junction bases numbered 6, after V lost 6 bases and J lost 7 bases. There are 13 residues in the CDR3. The CDR3: CASSFYRGLGYTF. CDR3 nucleotides: TGTGCCAGCAGTTTTTACAGGGGGCTTGGCTACACCTTC. The full variable domain, rest sourced from reference TRBV7-9 and TRBJ1-2, is DTGVSQNPRHKITKRGQNVTFRCDPISEHNRLYWYRQTLGQGPEFLTYFQNEAQLEKSRLLSDRFSAERPKGSFSTLEIQRTEQGDSAMYLCASSFYRGLGYTFGSGTRLTVV.

J is TRBJ2-5 and V is TRBV28, with D perhaps matching TRBD1 (5 bases). Trimming left V 1 base short and J 8 bases short, with 17 bases between. This CDR3 contains 15 residues. Per germline, CDR1 MDHEN and CDR2 SYDVKM. CDR3: CASSLLWGQENTQYF. For the CDR3, the DNA is TGTGCCAGCAGTTTATTGTGGGGCCAAGAGAACACCCAGTACTTC.

This clone was observed a handful of times. The genes are TRBV28 and TRBJ2-7; perhaps TRBD2 as D (6 bases). Trimming took 3 bases from V and 4 from J, leaving 25 bases between them. The CDR3 covers 18 residues. The germline CDR1 and CDR2 sequences are MDHEN and SYDVKM. CDR3 region: CASSFWGLGGRNAYEQYF. The CDR3 DNA is TGTGCCAGCAGTTTTTGGGGTTTGGGGGGACGTAACGCATACGAGCAGTACTTC. The full variable domain, completed using reference TRBV28 and TRBJ2-7, is DVKVTQSSRYLVKRTGEKVFLECVQDMDHENMFWYRQDPGLGLRLIYFSYDVKMKEKGDIPEGYSVSREKKERFSLILESASTNQTSMYLCASSFWGLGGRNAYEQYFGPGTRLTVT.

This clone was seen ten or more times. This chain links TRBV20-1 with TRBJ1-3; 8 bases line up with TRBD1. The CDR3 covers 14 residues. J lost 6 bases, V lost 5 bases, and 9 bases had no gene match. Germline V gene sequence: CDR1 DFQATT, CDR2 SNEGSKA (reference sequence). CDR3 DNA sequence: TGCAGTGCTGAACGAGACAGGGGTGAAAACACCATATATTTT. It is translated as CSAERDRGENTIYF.

This clone was seen repeatedly, ten times or more. This chain connects TRBV7-9 to TRBJ2-7, with TRBD2 as a possible D gene (6 bases). Germline V gene lookup returns CDR1 SEHNR and CDR2 FQNEAQ (reference sequence). Trimming left V 5 bases short and J 5 bases short, with 16 bases between. The CDR3 sequence is 14 residues long. The CDR3 sequence: CASSGGTGRNEQYF. Here the CDR3 DNA reads TGTGCCAGCAGCGGCGGGACTGGCCGCAACGAGCAGTACTTC.

This clone was observed a handful of times. The chain carries TRBV19 and TRBJ1-5, with D maybe TRBD1 (6 bases). The germline gives CDR1 LNHDA, CDR2 SQIVND (reference sequence). The ends were cut back, 3 bases at V and 2 bases at J, with 11 bases in the middle. The CDR3 consists of 15 residues. This chain's CDR3 is CASSIRGLRNQPQHF. The DNA for the CDR3 is TGTGCCAGTAGTATCAGGGGACTCCGCAATCAGCCCCAGCATTTT. The variable domain in full, with the rest retrieved from reference TRBV19 and TRBJ1-5, is DGGITQSPKYLFRKEGQNVTLSCEQNLNHDAMYWYRQDPGQGLRLIYYSQIVNDFQKGDIAEGYSVSREKKESFPLTVTSAQKNPTAFYLCASSIRGLRNQPQHFGDGTRLSIL.